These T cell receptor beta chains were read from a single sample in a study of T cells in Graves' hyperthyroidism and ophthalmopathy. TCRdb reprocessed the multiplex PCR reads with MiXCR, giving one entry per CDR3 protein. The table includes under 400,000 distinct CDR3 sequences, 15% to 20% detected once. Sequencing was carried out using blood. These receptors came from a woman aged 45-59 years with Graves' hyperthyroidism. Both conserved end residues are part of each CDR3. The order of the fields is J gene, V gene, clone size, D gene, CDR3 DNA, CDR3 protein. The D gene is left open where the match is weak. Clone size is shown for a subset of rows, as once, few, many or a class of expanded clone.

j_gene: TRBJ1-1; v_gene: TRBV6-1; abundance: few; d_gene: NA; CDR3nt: TGTGCCAGCAGTGAAGTGACACCGAACACTGAAGCTTTCTTT; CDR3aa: CASSEVTPNTEAFF
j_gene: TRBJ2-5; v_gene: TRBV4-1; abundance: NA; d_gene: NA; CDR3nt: TGCGCCAGCAGCCAAGATATGGTTGCTAGAAAAGGGACCCAGTACTTC; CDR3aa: CASSQDMVARKGTQYF
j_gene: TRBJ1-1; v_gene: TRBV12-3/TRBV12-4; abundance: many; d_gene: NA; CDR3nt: TGTGCCAGCAGTTTCTCGGGCACTGAAGCTTTCTTT; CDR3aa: CASSFSGTEAFF
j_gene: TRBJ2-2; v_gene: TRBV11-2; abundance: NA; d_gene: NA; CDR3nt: TGTGCCAGCAGCTGGATCGCAGGGGACACCGGGGAGCTGTTTTTT; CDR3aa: CASSWIAGDTGELFF
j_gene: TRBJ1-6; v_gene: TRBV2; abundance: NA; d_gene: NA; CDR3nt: TGTGCCAGCGGAGACAGCTCCTATAATTCACCCCTCCACTTT; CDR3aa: CASGDSSYNSPLHF
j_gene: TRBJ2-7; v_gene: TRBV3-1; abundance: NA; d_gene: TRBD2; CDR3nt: TGTGCCAGCAGCCGCGGGAGTCAGTACGAGCAGTACTTC; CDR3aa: CASSRGSQYEQYF
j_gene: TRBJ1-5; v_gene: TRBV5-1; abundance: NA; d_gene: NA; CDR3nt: TGCGCCAGCAGCTGGAACGGTGGGAGCAATCAGCCCCAGCATTTT; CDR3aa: CASSWNGGSNQPQHF
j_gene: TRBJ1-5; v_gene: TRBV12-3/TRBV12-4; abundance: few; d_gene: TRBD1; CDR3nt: TGTGCCACTAGAACCGGGACAGGGGGCCAGCCCCAGCATTTT; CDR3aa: CATRTGTGGQPQHF
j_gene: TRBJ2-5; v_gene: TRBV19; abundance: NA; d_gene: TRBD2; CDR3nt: TGTGCCACCCAATCAGGACTAGCGGGAGAGTGGGAGACCCAGTACTTC; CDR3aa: CATQSGLAGEWETQYF
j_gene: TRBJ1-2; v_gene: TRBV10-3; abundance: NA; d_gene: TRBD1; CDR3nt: TGTGCCATCAGTGTGGCGACAGGGGCTAACTATGGCTACACCTTC; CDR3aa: CAISVATGANYGYTF
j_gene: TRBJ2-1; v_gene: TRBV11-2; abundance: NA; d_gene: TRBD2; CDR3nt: TGTGCCAGCAGCGAGGTACGGGGACTATCCCACCATGAGCAGTTCTTC; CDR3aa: CASSEVRGLSHHEQFF
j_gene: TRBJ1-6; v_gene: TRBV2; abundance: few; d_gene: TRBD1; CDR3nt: TGTGCCAGCAGGGGACAGGGAGGTTCCTATAATTCACCCCTCCACTTT; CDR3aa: CASRGQGGSYNSPLHF
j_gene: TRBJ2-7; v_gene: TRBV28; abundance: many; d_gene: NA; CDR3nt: TGTGCCAGCAGCTTATCTTTTGAAAGGGCCGCGGTCGAGCAGTACTTC; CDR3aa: CASSLSFERAAVEQYF
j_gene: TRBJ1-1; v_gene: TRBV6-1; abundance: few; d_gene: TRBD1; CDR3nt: TGTGCCAGCAGTGAACAAGGACAGGGGGTTGGAATTGGGACTGAAGCTTTCTTT; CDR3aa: CASSEQGQGVGIGTEAFF
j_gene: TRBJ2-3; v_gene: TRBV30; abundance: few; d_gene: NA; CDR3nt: TGTGCCTGGGACCGGGGCACCACAGATACGCAGTATTTT; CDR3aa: CAWDRGTTDTQYF
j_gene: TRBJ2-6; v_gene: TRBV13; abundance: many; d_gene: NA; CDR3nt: TGTGCCAGCAGCTTAGGCCGGACAACTGGGGCCAACGTCCTGACTTTC; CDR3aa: CASSLGRTTGANVLTF
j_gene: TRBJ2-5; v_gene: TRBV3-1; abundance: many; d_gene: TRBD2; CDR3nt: TGTGCCAGCAGCGATAACGGACTAGCGGGAGCGGTCGAGACCCAGTACTTC; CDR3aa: CASSDNGLAGAVETQYF
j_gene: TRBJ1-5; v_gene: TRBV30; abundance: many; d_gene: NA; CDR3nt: TGTGCCTGGAGTGTCGGAGAAAATAGCAATCAGCCCCAGCATTTT; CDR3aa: CAWSVGENSNQPQHF